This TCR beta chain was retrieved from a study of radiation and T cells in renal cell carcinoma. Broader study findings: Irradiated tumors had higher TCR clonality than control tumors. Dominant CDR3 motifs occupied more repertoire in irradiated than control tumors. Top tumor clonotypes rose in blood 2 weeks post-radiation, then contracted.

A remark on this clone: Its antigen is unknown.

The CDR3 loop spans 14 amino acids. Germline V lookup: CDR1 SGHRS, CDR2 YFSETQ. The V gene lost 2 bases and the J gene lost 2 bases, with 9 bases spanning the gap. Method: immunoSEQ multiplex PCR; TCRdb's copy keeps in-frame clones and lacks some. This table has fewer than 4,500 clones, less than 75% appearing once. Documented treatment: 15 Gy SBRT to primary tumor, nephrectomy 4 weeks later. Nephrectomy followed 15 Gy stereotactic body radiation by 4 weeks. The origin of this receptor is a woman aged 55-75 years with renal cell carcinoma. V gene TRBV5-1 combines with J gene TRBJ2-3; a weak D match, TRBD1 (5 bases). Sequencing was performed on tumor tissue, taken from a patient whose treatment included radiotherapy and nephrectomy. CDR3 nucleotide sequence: TGCGCCAGCAGCTTTGGGGCAGTCACAGATACGCAGTATTTT. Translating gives CASSFGAVTDTQYF.